This record concerns one T cell receptor beta chain sequence. Antigen unknown. The data derive from a study of cytomegalovirus exposure and HLA in healthy donors. Broader study findings: The finding came from a later analysis; first-cohort TCR clusters tended to co-occur in the roughly 120 validation repertoires.

The CDR3 spans 13 residues. Germline V gene data show CDR1 as MNHNS and CDR2 as SASEGT. V was pared by 6 bases and J by 7 bases, with 15 bases between. Profiled with immunoSEQ multiplex PCR; TCRdb holds only in-frame clones, not every one. The sample lists some 210,000 clones, roughly 80% seen once, with roughly 5.5% in the top ten. The sequence was obtained from a woman aged 18-35 years in good health and CMV-seronegative. What was sequenced was PBMCs. The chain links TRBV6-1 to TRBJ1-1, with D possibly being TRBD1 (5 bases). The CDR3 nucleotides are TGTGCCAGCAGCCGCCAAAGGGACGGTGAAGCTTTCTTT. It specifies CASSRQRDGEAFF.